The entry below describes one TCR beta chain. Its antigen is still unknown. Treatment indicated: around 19 received Ad26.COV2.S at low or high dose, single or two shots; about 5 received placebo; per-sample allocation not given. Day 63 following the first vaccine or placebo injection was when the samples were taken. Recruitment in Boston yielded a donor of adult age, 18-55 years. CDR1 and CDR2 from the germline V gene are MDHEN and SYDVKM. V was trimmed by 2 bases and J by 7 bases, leaving 15 bases between them. The CDR3 is made up of 14 amino acids. Clones were read by immunoSEQ multiplex PCR, and TCRdb kept only the in-frame ones, dropping some. The sample yields hundreds of thousands of clones, roughly 90% seen once. The data stem from a study of Ad26.COV2.S vaccination and SARS-CoV-2 variants. Study observations and caveats: Researchers reported similar non-spike TCR breadth in vaccine and placebo recipients.

The chain combines TRBV28 with TRBJ2-7; D is perhaps TRBD2 (6 bases). This specimen consisted of peripheral blood, obtained in a trial of Ad26.COV2.S vaccine versus placebo. The clonotype was recovered from a person aged 18-65 years who received the Ad26.COV2.S COVID-19 vaccine or a placebo. CDR3 loop: CASSLIGPGREQYF. The CDR3 DNA reads TGTGCCAGCAGTTTAATAGGGCCTGGGAGGGAGCAGTACTTC.